A single sample is the source of the 22 T cell receptor beta chains below, sequenced in a study of blood T cell repertoires in COVID-19 (TCRdb year 2020). Receptors were amplified or captured by the immunoSEQ multiplex PCR assay. TCRdb limited this immuneACCESS table to in-frame rearrangements with V and J called. A share of clones is missing; checked studies link under half to unresolved V genes, and the rest is unexplained. The table for this sample lists just over 80,000 clones; around 80% of them were counted only once. Jointly, the top ten make up 20% of the sample. The sequenced sample was peripheral blood. These receptor sequences come from a woman older than 75 with active or convalescent COVID-19.

This clone has a handful of counts. The chain links TRBV27 to TRBJ1-6; D possibly corresponds to TRBD1 (6 bases). Germline V gene data show CDR1 as MNHEY and CDR2 as SMNVEV (reference sequence). The CDR3 extends over 15 amino acids. V lost 9 bases and J 8 bases, leaving 20 bases between the germline ends. Written as DNA, the CDR3 is TGTGCCAGACCCCCCGACAGGACGATCGATTCACCCCTCCACTTT. This sequence encodes CARPPDRTIDSPLHF.

This chain links TRBV30 with TRBJ2-7; 7 bases map to TRBD2. The trim removed 2 bases at V and 3 bases at J, leaving 4 bases unmatched. From germline, CDR1 is GTSNPN and CDR2 SVGIG (reference sequence). The CDR3 is made up of 13 amino acids. CDR3 sequence reads: CAWSWGGGYEQYF. CDR3 bases: TGTGCCTGGAGTTGGGGGGGTGGCTACGAGCAGTACTTC.

As DNA, the CDR3 is TGTGCCAGCTCAGCACAGGGATGGGGGGTTAATCAGCCCCAGCATTTT. Translated, it gives CASSAQGWGVNQPQHF. The rearrangement links TRBV18 to TRBJ1-5; perhaps TRBD1 as D (6 bases). The length of the CDR3 is 16 residues. CDR1 is KGHSH and CDR2 is LQKENI in the germline V gene. The ends were cut back, 5 bases at V and 4 bases at J, with 18 bases in the middle.

V gene TRBV15 combines with J gene TRBJ2-5; maybe TRBD2 (7 bases). Germline loops: CDR1 LNHNV, CDR2 YYDKDF (reference sequence). Trimming removed 2 bases at V and 3 bases at J, with 13 bases between. This CDR3 is built from 15 residues. CDR3: CATSRWEGGEETQYF. CDR3 DNA: TGTGCCACCAGCAGATGGGAGGGGGGAGAAGAGACCCAGTACTTC.

The chain is built from TRBV6-4 and TRBJ2-1, with TRBD2 matching 8 bases. The J segment lost 0 bases and the V segment lost 5 bases, leaving 0 bases of the junction unmatched. The CDR3 sequence is 14 residues long. Germline assignment: CDR1 MRHNA and CDR2 SNTAGT. The CDR3 sequence is CASSREGSYNEQFF. The CDR3 region has the DNA TGTGCCAGCAGTCGGGAGGGCTCCTACAATGAGCAGTTCTTC.

The V and J genes are TRBV19 and TRBJ1-5, with 8 bases that match TRBD1. Trimming cost V 3 bases and J 7 bases; bases outside gene matches: 8. This CDR3 has 15 amino acids. Germline V gene data show CDR1 as LNHDA and CDR2 as SQIVND (reference sequence). This CDR3 reads CASSMEDRAEQPQHF. The CDR3 nucleotides read TGTGCCAGTAGTATGGAGGACAGGGCGGAACAGCCCCAGCATTTT. The whole variable domain, filled in from reference TRBV19 and TRBJ1-5, reads DGGITQSPKYLFRKEGQNVTLSCEQNLNHDAMYWYRQDPGQGLRLIYYSQIVNDFQKGDIAEGYSVSREKKESFPLTVTSAQKNPTAFYLCASSMEDRAEQPQHFGDGTRLSIL.

This clone was recorded only once. V usage is TRBV18 and J usage is TRBJ2-7, with TRBD1 identical over 10 bases. The CDR3 is made up of 15 amino acids. In germline, CDR1 is KGHSH, CDR2 LQKENI. Trimming cost V 3 bases and J 3 bases; bases outside gene matches: 5. The CDR3 DNA is TGTGCCAGCTCACCGGGACAGGGGAATTTCTACGAGCAGTACTTC. As protein: CASSPGQGNFYEQYF.

This clone was found a few times. This chain links TRBV12-3 or TRBV12-4 with TRBJ1-4; 8 bases align to TRBD1. The CDR3 has 12 residues. Trimming took 5 bases from V and 8 from J; bases not matched to a gene: 1. The CDR3 sequence is CASSRQGEKLFF. The DNA of the CDR3 is TGTGCCAGCAGTCGACAGGGGGAAAAACTGTTTTTT.

V is TRBV10-3 and J is TRBJ1-2, with D uncertain. Germline CDR1 reads ENHRY; CDR2 reads SYGVKD. Trimming shortened V by 3 bases and J by 10 bases, and 15 bases separated the two germline ends. The CDR3 loop spans 13 amino acids. The CDR3 nucleotides read TGTGCCATCAGTGACGTAGGAGTTGAAGACTACACCTTC. It yields the protein CAISDVGVEDYTF.

V is TRBV5-5 and J is TRBJ2-1; no clear D gene. The V gene lost 3 bases and the J gene lost 0 bases, with 16 bases spanning the gap. Germline V gene lookup returns CDR1 SGHKS and CDR2 YYEKEE (reference sequence). CDR3 length equals 17 residues. CDR3 loop: CASSSSRSLSSYNEQFF. The CDR3 DNA reads as TGTGCCAGCAGCTCTTCGAGGTCCTTGAGCTCCTACAATGAGCAGTTCTTC.

The chain links TRBV10-1 to TRBJ1-6, with D unresolved. This CDR3 is built from 17 residues. Germline lookup yields CDR1 WNHNN and CDR2 SYGVQD (reference sequence). Trimming removed 4 bases from V and 6 bases from J, with 19 bases in between. The CDR3 coding sequence is TGCGCCAGCAGTGTCAAGAGAACAGCTTGCCTTAATTCACCCCTCCACTTT. Residues: CASSVKRTACLNSPLHF.

CDR3 coding DNA: TGTGCCAGCAGCTTTAGACAGGGGGCTTACGAGCAGTACTTC. This gives the protein CASSFRQGAYEQYF. This chain links TRBV7-9 with TRBJ2-7; 10 bases fit TRBD1. From germline, CDR1 is SEHNR and CDR2 FQNEAQ (reference sequence). With V trimmed by 3 bases and J by 4 bases, 3 bases remained unmatched. The CDR3 loop spans 14 amino acids.

The V gene is TRBV5-1, the J gene TRBJ2-5; a possible D gene is TRBD2 (6 bases). This CDR3 region has 13 residues. The V gene's germline CDR1 is SGHRS and CDR2 YFSETQ. The V gene lost 4 bases and the J gene lost 5 bases, with 12 bases spanning the gap. The CDR3 here is CASSLTRFETQYF. The DNA for the CDR3 is TGCGCCAGCAGCCTGACTAGATTTGAGACCCAGTACTTC.

The rearrangement uses TRBV7-9 and TRBJ2-5; weak D call: TRBD2 (5 bases). In germline, CDR1 is SEHNR, CDR2 FQNEAQ (reference sequence). Trimming pared 5 bases from V and 9 bases from J, leaving 19 bases between. The CDR3 runs 14 residues. The CDR3 nucleotides are TGTGCCAGCAGCCAACCCGGAGGTGCGGGCGCCCAGTACTTC. Its protein product is CASSQPGGAGAQYF.

This clone was counted between two and nine times. This rearrangement joins TRBV5-5 to TRBJ1-6; 8 nucleotides match TRBD1. Trimming took 3 bases from V and 9 from J; bases not matched to a gene: 5. This CDR3 contains 14 residues. Germline V lookup: CDR1 SGHKS, CDR2 YYEKEE (reference sequence). CDR3 DNA sequence: TGTGCCAGCAGCTGGGGACAGGAGACTTCACCCCTCCACTTT. The encoded protein is CASSWGQETSPLHF.

The chain is built from TRBV5-4 and TRBJ2-7; 10 bases are a match to TRBD1. The CDR3 is 14 residues long. The germline V gene encodes CDR1 SGHNT and CDR2 YYREEE (reference sequence). Trimming removed 8 bases from V and 5 bases from J; junction bases left unmatched: 10. In DNA, the CDR3 is TGTGCCAGTTCAAGGGACAGGGGAGGGGACGAGCAGTACTTC. Translating gives CASSRDRGGDEQYF.

The gene calls are TRBV10-2 and TRBJ1-1; 9 positions agree with TRBD1. The germline V gene encodes CDR1 WSHSY and CDR2 SAAADI. Trimming cost V 6 bases and J 1 base; bases outside gene matches: 3. The CDR3 is 14 residues long. CDR3 sequence (DNA): TGCGCCAGCAGGACAGGGGGACCGAACACTGAAGCTTTCTTT. Translated, it gives CASRTGGPNTEAFF.

This clone showed up just a few times. The chain couples TRBV5-6 to TRBJ1-6, with 11 nucleotides matching TRBD1. V was pared by 2 bases and J by 7 bases, with 2 bases of the junction left unmatched. The CDR3 is made up of 15 amino acids. Germline values: CDR1 SGHDT, CDR2 YYEEEE. CDR3 DNA sequence: TGTGCCAGCAGCTTTGGGACAGGGGGGAATTCACCCCTCCACTTT. This codes for CASSFGTGGNSPLHF.

This clone was detected only once. The CDR3 spells CASSPGGLSGYTF. CDR3 sequence (DNA): TGTGCCAGCAGTCCAGGAGGTCTCAGCGGCTACACCTTC. The chain uses TRBV6-5 and TRBJ1-2; D not resolved. The CDR3 loop spans 13 amino acids. Germline V gene lookup returns CDR1 MNHEY and CDR2 SVGAGI. V gave up 5 bases and J gave up 8 bases, with 15 bases separating them.

The chain carries TRBV4-3 and TRBJ1-1; 7 bases align to TRBD1. This CDR3 has 14 amino acids. Unmatched junction bases numbered 1, after V lost 0 bases and J lost 3 bases. Germline V gene data show CDR1 as LGHNA and CDR2 as YSLEER. Written as DNA, the CDR3 is TGCGCCAGCAGCCAAGACGACAGGGACACTGAAGCTTTCTTT. This translates into CASSQDDRDTEAFF.

The chain employs TRBV20-1 and TRBJ1-1, with D hard to call. The ends were cut back, 3 bases at V and 4 bases at J, with 6 bases in the middle. The CDR3 has 11 residues. Looked up from germline, CDR1 is DFQATT and CDR2 is SNEGSKA (reference sequence). CDR3 amino acids: CSASSSTEAFF. In DNA form, the CDR3 reads TGCAGTGCTAGTTCTAGCACTGAAGCTTTCTTT.

V and J are TRBV2 and TRBJ2-1, with D perhaps TRBD2 (5 bases). Trimming cost V 8 bases and J 5 bases, with 13 bases left between them. CDR1 is SNHLY, CDR2 FYNNEI, per germline. This CDR3 region has 13 residues. CDR3 residues: CASVAGGNNEQFF. The CDR3 coding sequence is TGTGCCAGCGTCGCAGGAGGCAACAATGAGCAGTTCTTC.